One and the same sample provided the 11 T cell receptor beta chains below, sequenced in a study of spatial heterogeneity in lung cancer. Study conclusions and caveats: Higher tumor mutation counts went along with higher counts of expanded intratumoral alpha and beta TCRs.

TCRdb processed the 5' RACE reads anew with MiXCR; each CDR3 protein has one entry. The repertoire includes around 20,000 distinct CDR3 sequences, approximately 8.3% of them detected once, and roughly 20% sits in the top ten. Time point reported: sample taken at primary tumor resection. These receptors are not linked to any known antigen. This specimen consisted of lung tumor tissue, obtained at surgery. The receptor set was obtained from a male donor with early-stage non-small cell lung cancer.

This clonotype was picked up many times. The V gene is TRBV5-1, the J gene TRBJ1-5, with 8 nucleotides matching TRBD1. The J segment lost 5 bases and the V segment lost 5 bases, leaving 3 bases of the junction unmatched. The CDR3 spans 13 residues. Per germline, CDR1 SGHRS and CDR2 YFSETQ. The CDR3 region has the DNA TGCGCCAGCAGTTGGGGACAGGATCAGCCCCAGCATTTT. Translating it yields CASSWGQDQPQHF.

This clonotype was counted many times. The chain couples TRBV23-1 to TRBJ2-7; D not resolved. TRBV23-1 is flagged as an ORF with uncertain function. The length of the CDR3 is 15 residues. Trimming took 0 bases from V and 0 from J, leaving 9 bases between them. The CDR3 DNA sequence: TGCGCCAGCAGTCAATCCGGTCACAGCTCCTACGAGCAGTACTTC. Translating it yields CASSQSGHSSYEQYF.

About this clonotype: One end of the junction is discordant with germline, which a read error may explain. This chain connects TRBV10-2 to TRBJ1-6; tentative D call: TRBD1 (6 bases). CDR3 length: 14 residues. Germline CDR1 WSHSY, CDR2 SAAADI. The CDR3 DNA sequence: TGCGCCAGCACGCTGACAGGTTTAAATTCACCCCTCAACTTT. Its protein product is CASTLTGLNSPLNF.

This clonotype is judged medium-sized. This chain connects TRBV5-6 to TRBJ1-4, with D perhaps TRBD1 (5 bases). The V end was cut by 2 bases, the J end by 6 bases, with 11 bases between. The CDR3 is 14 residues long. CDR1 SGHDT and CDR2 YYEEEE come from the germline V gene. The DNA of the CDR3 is TGTGCCAGCAGCTTCATCTCGGGGGATGAAAAACTGTTTTTT. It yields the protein CASSFISGDEKLFF. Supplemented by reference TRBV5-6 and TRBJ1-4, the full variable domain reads DAGVTQSPTHLIKTRGQQVTLRCSPKSGHDTVSWYQQALGQGPQFIFQYYEEEERQRGNFPDRFSGHQFPNYSSELNVNALLLGDSALYLCASSFISGDEKLFFGSGTQLSVL.

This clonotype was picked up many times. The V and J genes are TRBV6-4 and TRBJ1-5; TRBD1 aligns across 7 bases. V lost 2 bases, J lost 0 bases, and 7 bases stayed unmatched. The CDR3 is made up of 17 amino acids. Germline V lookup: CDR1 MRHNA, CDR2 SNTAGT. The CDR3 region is CASSDPDRVYSNQPQHF. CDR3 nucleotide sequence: TGTGCCAGCAGTGACCCCGACAGGGTGTATAGCAATCAGCCCCAGCATTTT.

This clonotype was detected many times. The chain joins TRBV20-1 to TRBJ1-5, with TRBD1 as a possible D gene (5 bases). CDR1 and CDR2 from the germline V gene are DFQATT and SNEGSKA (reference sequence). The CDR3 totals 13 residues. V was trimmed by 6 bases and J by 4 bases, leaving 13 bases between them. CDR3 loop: CSAWGAGNQPQHF. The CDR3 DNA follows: TGCAGTGCGTGGGGCGCGGGGAATCAGCCCCAGCATTTT.

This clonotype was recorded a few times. For the CDR3, the DNA is TGTGCCATCAGTGATAGCGGGGGGGAACAAGAGACCCAGTACTTC. Its protein product is CAISDSGGEQETQYF. The V call is TRBV10-3, the J call TRBJ2-5, with 11 bases that match TRBD2. The V and J ends lost 3 bases and 2 bases, in that order; junction bases with no gene match: 2. CDR1 is ENHRY, CDR2 SYGVKD, per germline. The CDR3 is 15 residues long.

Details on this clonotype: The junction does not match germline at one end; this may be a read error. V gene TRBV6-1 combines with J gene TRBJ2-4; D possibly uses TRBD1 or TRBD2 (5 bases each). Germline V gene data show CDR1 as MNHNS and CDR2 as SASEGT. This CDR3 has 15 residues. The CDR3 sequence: CASSEGQGPKNMQYF. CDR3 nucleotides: TGTGCCAGCAGTGAGGGGCAGGGACCCAAAAACATGCAGTACTTC.

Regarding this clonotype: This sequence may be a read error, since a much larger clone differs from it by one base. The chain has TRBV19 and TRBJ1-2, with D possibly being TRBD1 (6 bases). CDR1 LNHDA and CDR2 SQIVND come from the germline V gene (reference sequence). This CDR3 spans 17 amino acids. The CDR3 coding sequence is TGTGCCAGTAGCCTGCAAGCGTCCCGGGGGCTGGACTATAGCTACACCTTC. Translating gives CASSLQASRGLDYSYTF.

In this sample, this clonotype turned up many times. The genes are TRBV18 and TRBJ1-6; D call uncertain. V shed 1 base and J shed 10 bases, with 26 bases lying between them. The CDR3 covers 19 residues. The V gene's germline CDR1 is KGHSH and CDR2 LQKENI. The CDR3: CASSPRGPVYSLKGSPLHF. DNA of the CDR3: TGTGCCAGCTCACCACGCGGCCCGGTTTACAGCCTTAAGGGATCACCCCTCCACTTT. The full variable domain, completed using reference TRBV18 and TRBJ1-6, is NAGVMQNPRHLVRRRGQEARLRCSPMKGHSHVYWYRQLPEEGLKFMVYLQKENIIDESGMPKERFSAEFPKEGPSILRIQQVVRGDSAAYFCASSPRGPVYSLKGSPLHFGNGTRLTVT.

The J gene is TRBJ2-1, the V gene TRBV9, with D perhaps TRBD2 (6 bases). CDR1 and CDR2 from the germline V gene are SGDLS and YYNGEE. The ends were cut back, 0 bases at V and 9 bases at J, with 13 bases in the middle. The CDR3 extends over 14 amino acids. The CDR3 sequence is CASSVGTSTGEQFF. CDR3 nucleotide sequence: TGTGCCAGCAGCGTAGGTACTAGCACGGGTGAGCAGTTCTTC.